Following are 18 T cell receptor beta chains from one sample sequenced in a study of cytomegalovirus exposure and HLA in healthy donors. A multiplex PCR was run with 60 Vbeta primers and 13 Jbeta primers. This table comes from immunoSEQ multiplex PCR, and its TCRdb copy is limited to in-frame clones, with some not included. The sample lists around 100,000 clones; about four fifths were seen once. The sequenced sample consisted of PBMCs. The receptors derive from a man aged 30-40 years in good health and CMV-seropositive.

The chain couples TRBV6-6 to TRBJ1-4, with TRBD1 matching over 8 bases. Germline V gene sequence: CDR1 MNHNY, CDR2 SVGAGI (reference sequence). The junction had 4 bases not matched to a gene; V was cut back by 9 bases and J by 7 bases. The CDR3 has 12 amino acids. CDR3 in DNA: TGTGCCAGTGGGGGGACAGGTGAAAAACTGTTTTTT. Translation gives CASGGTGEKLFF.

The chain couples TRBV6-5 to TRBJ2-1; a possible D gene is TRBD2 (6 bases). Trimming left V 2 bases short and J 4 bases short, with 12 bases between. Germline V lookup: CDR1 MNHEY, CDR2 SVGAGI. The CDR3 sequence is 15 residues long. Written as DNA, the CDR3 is TGTGCCAGCAGTTACGGGACGGGGGAGTACAATGAGCAGTTCTTC. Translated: CASSYGTGEYNEQFF.

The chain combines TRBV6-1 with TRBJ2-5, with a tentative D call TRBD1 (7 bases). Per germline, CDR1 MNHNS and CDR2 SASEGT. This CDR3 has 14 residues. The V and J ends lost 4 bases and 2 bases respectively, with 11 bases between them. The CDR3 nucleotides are TGTGCCAGCAGTGCCGGGGGACAGCAAGAGACCCAGTACTTC. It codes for CASSAGGQQETQYF.

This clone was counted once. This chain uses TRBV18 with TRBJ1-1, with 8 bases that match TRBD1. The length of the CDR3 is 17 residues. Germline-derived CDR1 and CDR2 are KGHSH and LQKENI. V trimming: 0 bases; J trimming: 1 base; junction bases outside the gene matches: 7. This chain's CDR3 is CASSPPRAGGGNTEAFF. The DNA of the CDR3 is TGTGCCAGCTCACCACCGCGGGCAGGGGGCGGGAACACTGAAGCTTTCTTT.

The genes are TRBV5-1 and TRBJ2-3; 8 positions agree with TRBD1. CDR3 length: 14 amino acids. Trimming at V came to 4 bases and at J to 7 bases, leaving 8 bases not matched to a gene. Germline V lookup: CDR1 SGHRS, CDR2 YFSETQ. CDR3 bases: TGCGCCAGCAGCCACGGACAGGGTTTGAATACGCAGTATTTT. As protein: CASSHGQGLNTQYF.

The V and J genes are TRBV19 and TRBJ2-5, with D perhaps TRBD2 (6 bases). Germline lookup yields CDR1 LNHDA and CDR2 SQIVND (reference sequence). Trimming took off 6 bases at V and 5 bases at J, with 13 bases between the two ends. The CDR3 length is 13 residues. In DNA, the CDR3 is TGTGCCAGTAGGCGGATCGGAGGGGAGACCCAGTACTTC. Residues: CASRRIGGETQYF.

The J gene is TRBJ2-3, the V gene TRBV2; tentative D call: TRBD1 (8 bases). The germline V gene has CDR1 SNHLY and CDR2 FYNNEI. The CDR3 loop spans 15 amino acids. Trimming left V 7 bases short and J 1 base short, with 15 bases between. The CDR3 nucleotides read TGTGCCAGCACCCGCGGGGGACAGGGCACAGATACGCAGTATTTT. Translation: CASTRGGQGTDTQYF.

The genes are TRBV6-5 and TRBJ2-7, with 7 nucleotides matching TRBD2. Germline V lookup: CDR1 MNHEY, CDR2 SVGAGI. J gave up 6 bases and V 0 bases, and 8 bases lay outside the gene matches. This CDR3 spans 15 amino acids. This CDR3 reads CASSYSASGATEQYF. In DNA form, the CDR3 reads TGTGCCAGCAGTTACTCGGCTAGCGGCGCGACCGAGCAGTACTTC.

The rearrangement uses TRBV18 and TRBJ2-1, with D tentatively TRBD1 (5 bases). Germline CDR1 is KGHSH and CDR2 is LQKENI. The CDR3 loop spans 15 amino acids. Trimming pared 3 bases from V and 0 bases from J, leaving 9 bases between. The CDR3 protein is CASSPGRSSYNEQFF. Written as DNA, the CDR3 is TGTGCCAGCTCACCGGGGCGGAGCTCCTACAATGAGCAGTTCTTC.

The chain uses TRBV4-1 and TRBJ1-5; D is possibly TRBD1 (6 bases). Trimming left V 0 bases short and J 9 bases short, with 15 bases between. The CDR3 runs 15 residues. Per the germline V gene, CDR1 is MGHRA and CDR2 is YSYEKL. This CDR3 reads CASSQDLPGQRPQHF. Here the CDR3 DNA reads TGCGCCAGCAGCCAAGATCTGCCAGGACAGCGGCCCCAGCATTTT.

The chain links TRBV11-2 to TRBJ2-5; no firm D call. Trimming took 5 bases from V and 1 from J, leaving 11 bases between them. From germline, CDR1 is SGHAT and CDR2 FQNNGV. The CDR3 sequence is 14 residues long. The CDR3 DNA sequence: TGTGCCAGCAGCCCGTCCCCACTCCAAGAGACCCAGTACTTC. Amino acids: CASSPSPLQETQYF.

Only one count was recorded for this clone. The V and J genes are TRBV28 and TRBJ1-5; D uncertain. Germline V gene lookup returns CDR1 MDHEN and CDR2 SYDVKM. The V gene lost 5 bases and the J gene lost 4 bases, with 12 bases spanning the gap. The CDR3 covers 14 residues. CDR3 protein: CASSMMGRNQPQHF. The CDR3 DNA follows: TGTGCCAGCAGTATGATGGGGAGAAATCAGCCCCAGCATTTT.

The CDR3 reads CASPPEGIYNSPLHF. CDR3 nucleotides: TGTGCCAGCCCTCCGGAGGGGATTTATAATTCACCCCTCCACTTT. The chain links TRBV6-1 to TRBJ1-6; D might be TRBD1 (5 bases). Trimming took 8 bases from V and 4 from J, leaving 15 bases between them. Germline values: CDR1 MNHNS, CDR2 SASEGT. The CDR3 is made up of 15 amino acids.

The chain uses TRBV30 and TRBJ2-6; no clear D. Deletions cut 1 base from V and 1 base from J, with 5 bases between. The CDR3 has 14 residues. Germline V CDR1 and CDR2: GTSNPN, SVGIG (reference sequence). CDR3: CAWSDGSGANVLTF. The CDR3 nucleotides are TGTGCCTGGAGTGACGGGTCTGGGGCCAACGTCCTGACTTTC.

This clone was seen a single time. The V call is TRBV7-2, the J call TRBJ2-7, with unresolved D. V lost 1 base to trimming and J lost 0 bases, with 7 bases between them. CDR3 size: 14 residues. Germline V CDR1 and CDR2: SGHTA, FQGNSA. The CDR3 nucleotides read TGTGCCAGCAGCTTAGTTACAGTCTCCTACGAGCAGTACTTC. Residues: CASSLVTVSYEQYF.

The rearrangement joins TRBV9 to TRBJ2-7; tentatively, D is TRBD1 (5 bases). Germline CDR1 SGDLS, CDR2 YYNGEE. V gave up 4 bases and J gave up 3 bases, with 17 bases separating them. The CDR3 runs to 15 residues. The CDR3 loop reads CASSPTPGLGYEQYF. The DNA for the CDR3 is TGTGCCAGCAGCCCTACCCCAGGGCTTGGCTACGAGCAGTACTTC. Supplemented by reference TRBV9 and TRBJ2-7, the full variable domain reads DSGVTQTPKHLITATGQRVTLRCSPRSGDLSVYWYQQSLDQGLQFLIQYYNGEERAKGNILERFSAQQFPDLHSELNLSSLELGDSALYFCASSPTPGLGYEQYFGPGTRLTVT.

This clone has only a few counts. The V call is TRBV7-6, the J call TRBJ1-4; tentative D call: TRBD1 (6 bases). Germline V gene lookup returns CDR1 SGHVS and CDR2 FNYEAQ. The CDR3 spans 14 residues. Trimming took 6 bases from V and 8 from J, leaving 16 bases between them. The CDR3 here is CASRRDTRQEKLFF. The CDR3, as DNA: TGTGCCAGCAGAAGGGACACGAGACAGGAAAAACTGTTTTTT.

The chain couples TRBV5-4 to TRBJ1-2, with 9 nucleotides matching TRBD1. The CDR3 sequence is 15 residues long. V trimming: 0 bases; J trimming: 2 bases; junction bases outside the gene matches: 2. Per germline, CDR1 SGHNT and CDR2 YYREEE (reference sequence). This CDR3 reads CASSLGQGGNYGYTF. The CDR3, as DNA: TGTGCCAGCAGCTTGGGACAGGGGGGGAACTATGGCTACACCTTC.